This TCR beta chain emerged from a study of T cells after somatic rescue of genetic block. The CDR3 has 16 amino acids. Per germline, CDR1 SGHNT and CDR2 YYREEE (reference sequence). V was clipped by 2 bases and J by 0 bases, with 13 bases between them. Here immunoSEQ multiplex PCR was the method, and the copy in TCRdb shows in-frame clones only, minus some. The repertoire has 9,000 to 10,000 clones, 74% of them found once; the top ten carry about 22%. Sequencing used peripheral blood mononuclear cells (PBMCs). The sequence was obtained from a boy younger than 18. The chain uses TRBV5-4 and TRBJ2-3; weak D call: TRBD2 (6 bases). The CDR3 loop is CASSFKLAASTDTQYF. In DNA form, the CDR3 reads TGTGCCAGCAGCTTCAAACTAGCCGCTAGCACAGATACGCAGTATTTT.